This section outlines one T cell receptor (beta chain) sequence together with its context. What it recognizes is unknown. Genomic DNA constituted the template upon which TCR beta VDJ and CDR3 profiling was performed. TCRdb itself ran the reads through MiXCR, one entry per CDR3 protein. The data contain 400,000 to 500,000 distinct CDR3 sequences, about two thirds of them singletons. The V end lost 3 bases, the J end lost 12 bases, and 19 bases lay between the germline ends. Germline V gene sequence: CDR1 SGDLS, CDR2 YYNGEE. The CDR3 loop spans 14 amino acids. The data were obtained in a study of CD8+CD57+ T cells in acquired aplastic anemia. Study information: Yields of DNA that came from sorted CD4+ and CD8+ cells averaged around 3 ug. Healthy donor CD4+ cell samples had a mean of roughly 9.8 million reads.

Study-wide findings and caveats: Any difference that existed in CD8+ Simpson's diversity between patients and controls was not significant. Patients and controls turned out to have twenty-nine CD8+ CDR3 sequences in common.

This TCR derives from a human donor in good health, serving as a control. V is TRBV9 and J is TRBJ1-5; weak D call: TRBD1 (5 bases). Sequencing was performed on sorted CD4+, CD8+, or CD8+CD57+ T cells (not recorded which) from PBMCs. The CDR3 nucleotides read TGTGCCAGCAGCGCGACGGCAAGGGAGGGGCGCCAGCATTTT. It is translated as CASSATAREGRQHF.